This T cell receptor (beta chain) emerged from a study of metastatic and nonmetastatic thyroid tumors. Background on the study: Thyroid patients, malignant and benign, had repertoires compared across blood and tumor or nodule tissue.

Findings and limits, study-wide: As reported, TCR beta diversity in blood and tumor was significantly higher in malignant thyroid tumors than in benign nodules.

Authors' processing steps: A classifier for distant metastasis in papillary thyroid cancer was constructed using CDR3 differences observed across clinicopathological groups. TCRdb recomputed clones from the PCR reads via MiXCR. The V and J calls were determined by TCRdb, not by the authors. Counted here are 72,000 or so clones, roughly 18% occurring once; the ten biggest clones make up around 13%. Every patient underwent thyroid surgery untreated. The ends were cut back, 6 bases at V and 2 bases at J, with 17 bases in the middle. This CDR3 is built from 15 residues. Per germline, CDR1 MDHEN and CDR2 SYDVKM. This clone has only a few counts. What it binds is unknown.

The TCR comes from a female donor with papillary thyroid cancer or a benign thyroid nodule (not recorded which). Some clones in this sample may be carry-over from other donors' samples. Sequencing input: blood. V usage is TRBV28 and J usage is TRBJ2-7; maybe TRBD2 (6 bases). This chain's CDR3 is CASSPGLTLAYEQYF. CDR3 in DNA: TGTGCCAGCAGCCCGGGACTCACTCTGGCCTACGAGCAGTACTTC. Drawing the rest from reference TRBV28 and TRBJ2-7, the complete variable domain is DVKVTQSSRYLVKRTGEKVFLECVQDMDHENMFWYRQDPGLGLRLIYFSYDVKMKEKGDIPEGYSVSREKKERFSLILESASTNQTSMYLCASSPGLTLAYEQYFGPGTRLTVT.